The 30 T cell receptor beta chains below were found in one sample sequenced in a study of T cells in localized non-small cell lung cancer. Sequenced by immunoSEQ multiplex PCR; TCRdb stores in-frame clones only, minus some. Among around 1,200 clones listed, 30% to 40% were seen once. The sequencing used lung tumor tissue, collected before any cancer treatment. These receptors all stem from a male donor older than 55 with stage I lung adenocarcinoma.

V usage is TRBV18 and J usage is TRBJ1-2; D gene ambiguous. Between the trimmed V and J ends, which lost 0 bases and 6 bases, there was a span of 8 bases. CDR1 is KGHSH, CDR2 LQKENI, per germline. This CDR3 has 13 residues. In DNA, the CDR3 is TGTGCCAGCTCACCACCGTTTCATAATGGCTACACCTTC. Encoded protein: CASSPPFHNGYTF.

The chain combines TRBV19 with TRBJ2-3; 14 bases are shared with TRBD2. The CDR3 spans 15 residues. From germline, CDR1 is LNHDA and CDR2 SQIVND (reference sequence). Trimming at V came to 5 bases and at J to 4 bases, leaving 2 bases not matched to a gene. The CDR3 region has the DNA TGTGCCAGTAGTCCGGGACTAGCGGGGGCAGATACGCAGTATTTT. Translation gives CASSPGLAGADTQYF.

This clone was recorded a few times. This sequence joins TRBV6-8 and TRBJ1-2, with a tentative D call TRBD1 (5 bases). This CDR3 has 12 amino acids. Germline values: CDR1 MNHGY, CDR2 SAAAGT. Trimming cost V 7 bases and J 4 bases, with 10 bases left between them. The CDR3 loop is CASTLDSYGYTF. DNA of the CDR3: TGTGCCAGCACCCTAGACAGCTATGGCTACACCTTC.

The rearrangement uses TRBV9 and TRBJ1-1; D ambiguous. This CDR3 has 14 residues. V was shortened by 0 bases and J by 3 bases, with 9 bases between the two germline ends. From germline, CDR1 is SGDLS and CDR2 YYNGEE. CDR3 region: CASSVVPSYTEAFF. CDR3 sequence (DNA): TGTGCCAGCAGCGTAGTCCCCAGCTACACTGAAGCTTTCTTT.

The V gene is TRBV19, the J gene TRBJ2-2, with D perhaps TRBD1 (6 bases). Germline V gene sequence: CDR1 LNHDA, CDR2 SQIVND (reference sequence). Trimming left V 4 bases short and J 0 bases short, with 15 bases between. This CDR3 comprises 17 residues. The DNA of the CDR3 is TGTGCCAGTAGTAAGGGGGAGACACTAGCGAACACCGGGGAGCTGTTTTTT. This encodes CASSKGETLANTGELFF.

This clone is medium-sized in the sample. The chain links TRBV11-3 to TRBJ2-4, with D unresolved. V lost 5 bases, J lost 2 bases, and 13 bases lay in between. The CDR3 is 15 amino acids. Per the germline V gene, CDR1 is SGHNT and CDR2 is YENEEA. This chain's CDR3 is CASSPSLMSKNIQYF. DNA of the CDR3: TGTGCCAGCAGCCCCTCTTTGATGTCCAAAAACATTCAGTACTTC.

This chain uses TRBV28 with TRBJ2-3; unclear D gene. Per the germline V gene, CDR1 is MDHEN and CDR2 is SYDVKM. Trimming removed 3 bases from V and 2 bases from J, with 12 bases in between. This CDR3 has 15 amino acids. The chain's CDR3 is CASSFSWSPTDTQYF. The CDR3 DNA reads TGTGCCAGCAGTTTTTCTTGGAGCCCCACAGATACGCAGTATTTT.

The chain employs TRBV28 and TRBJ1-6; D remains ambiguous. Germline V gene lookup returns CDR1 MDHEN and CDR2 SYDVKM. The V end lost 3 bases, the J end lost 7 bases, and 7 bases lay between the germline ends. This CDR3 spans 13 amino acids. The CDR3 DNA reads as TGTGCCAGCAGTTTCCAGGAGAATTCACCCCTCCACTTT. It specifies CASSFQENSPLHF.

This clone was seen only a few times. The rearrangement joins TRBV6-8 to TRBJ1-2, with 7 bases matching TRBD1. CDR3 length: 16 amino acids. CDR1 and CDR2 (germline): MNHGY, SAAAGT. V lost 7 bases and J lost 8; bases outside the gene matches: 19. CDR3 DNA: TGTGCCAGCACCACAAGGGAAGCAGACAGGGATGGCGGCTACACCTTC. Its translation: CASTTREADRDGGYTF.

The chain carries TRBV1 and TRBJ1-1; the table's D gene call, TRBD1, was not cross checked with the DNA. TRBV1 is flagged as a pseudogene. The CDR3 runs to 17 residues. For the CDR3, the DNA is TGCACCAGCAGCCTAGAACAGGTCGGCGGCATGAACACTGAAGCTTTCTTT. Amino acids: CTSSLEQVGGMNTEAFF.

The CDR3 loop is CATSRGRSETNTGELFF. The CDR3 region has the DNA TGTGCCACCAGCAGGGGTCGATCGGAAACGAACACCGGGGAGCTGTTTTTT. J is TRBJ2-2 and V is TRBV15; the D is unclear. V was trimmed by 3 bases and J by 0 bases, leaving 14 bases between them. The CDR3 runs to 17 residues. Germline values: CDR1 LNHNV, CDR2 YYDKDF (reference sequence).

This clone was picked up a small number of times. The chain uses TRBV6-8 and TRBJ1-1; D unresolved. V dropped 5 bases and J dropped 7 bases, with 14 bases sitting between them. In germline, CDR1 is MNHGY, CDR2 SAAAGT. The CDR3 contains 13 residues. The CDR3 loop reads CASSRSGICEAFF. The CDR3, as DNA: TGTGCCAGCAGTAGATCCGGGATCTGTGAAGCTTTCTTT.

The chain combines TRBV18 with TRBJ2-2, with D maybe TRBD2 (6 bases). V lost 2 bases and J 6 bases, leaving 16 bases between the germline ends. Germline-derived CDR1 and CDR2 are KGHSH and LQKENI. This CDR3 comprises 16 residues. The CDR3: CASSPSGQGGSGELFF. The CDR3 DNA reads TGTGCCAGCTCACCATCCGGCCAGGGAGGCTCCGGGGAGCTGTTTTTT.

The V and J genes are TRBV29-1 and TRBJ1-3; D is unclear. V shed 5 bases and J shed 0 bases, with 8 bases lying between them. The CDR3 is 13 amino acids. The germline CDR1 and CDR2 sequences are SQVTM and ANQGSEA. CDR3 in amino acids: CSVRPSSGNTIYF. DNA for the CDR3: TGCAGCGTTCGACCGAGCTCTGGAAACACCATATATTTT.

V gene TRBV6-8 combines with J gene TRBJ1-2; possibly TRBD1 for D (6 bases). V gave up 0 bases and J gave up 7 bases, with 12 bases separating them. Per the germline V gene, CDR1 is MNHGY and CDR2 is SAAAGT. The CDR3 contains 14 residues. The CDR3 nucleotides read TGTGCCAGCAGTTACTCTAGGGGGAGGACTGGCTACACCTTC. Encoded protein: CASSYSRGRTGYTF.

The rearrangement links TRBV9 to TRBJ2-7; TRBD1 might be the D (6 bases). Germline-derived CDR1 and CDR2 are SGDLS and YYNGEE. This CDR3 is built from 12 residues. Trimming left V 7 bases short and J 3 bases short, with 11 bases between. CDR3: CASERTDYEQYF. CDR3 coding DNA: TGTGCCAGCGAACGGACAGACTACGAGCAGTACTTC.

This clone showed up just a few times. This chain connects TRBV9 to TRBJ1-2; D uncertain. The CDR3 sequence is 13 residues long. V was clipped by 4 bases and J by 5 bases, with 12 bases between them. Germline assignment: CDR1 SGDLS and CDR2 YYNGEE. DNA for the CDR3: TGTGCCAGCAGCTCCGACGGATCGTATGGCTACACCTTC. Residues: CASSSDGSYGYTF. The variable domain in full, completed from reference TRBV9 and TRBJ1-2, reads DSGVTQTPKHLITATGQRVTLRCSPRSGDLSVYWYQQSLDQGLQFLIQYYNGEERAKGNILERFSAQQFPDLHSELNLSSLELGDSALYFCASSSDGSYGYTFGSGTRLTVV.

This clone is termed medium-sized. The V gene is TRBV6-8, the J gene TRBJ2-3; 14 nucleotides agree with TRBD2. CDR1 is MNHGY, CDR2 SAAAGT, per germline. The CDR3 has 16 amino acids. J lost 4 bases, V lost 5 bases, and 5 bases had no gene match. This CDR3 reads CASSDQTSGGADTQYF. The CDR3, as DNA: TGTGCCAGCAGTGACCAGACTAGCGGGGGGGCAGATACGCAGTATTTT.

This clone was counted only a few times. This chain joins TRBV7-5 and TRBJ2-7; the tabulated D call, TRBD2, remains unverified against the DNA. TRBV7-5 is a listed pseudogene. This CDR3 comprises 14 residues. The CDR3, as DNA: TGTGCCAGCAGCTTAGGACTCCAGCCTCGAGAGCAGTACTTC. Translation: CASSLGLQPREQYF.

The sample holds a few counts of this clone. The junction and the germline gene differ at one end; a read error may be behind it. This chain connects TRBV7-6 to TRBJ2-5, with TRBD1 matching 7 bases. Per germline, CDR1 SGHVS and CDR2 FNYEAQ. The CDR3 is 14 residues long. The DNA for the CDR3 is TGTGCTAGCAGCTTAGGACAGGCTTGGGAGACCCAGTACTTC. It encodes CASSLGQAWETQYF.

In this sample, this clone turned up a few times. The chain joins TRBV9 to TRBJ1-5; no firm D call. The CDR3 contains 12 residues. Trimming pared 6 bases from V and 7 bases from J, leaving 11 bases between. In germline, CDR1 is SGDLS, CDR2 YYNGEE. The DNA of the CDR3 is TGTGCCAGCACTATCGAGGGACAGCCCCAGCATTTT. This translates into CASTIEGQPQHF.

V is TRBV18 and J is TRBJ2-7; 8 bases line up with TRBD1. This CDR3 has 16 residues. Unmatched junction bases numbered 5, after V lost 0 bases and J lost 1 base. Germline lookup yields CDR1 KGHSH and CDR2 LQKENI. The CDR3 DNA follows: TGTGCCAGCTCACCACCGAACAGGGGGAGTTCCTACGAGCAGTACTTC. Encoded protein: CASSPPNRGSSYEQYF.

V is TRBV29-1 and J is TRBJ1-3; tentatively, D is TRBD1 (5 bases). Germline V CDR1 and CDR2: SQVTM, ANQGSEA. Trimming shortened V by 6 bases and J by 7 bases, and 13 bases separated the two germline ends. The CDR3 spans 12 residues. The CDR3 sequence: CSVTGVGNTIYF. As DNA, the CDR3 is TGCAGCGTGACGGGGGTCGGTAACACCATATATTTT.

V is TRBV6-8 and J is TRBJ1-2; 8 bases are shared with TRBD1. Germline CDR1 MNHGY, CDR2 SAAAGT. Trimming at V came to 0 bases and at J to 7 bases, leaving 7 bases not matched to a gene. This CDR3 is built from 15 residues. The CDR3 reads CASSYSDRVGFGYTF. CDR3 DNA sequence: TGTGCCAGCAGTTACTCGGACAGGGTTGGATTTGGCTACACCTTC.

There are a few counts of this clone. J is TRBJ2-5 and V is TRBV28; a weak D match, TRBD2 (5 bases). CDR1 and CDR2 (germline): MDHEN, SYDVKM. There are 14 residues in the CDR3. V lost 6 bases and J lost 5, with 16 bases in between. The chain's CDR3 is CASSMARGWETQYF. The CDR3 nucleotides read TGTGCCAGCAGCATGGCCCGGGGATGGGAGACCCAGTACTTC.

CDR3 sequence (DNA): TGTGCCAGCAGCCCACCGGGACAGGTCCACATGAACACTGAAGCTTTCTTT. Protein product: CASSPPGQVHMNTEAFF. This chain links TRBV7-1 with TRBJ1-1, with 8 bases that match TRBD1. TRBV7-1 is an ORF; its function is uncertain. J was trimmed by 0 bases and V by 5 bases; bases with no gene match: 11. This CDR3 has 17 amino acids.

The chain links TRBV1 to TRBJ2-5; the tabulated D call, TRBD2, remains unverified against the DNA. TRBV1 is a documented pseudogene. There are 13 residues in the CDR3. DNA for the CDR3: TGCGCCAGCAGCTACGGGACTAGCGAGACCCAGTACTTC. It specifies CASSYGTSETQYF.

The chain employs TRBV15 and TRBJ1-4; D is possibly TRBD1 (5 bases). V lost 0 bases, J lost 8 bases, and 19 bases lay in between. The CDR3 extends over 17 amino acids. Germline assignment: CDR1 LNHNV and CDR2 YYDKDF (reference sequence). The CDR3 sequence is CATSREFRGGNSEKLFF. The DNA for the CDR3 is TGTGCCACCAGCAGAGAATTCCGGGGGGGGAACAGCGAAAAACTGTTTTTT.

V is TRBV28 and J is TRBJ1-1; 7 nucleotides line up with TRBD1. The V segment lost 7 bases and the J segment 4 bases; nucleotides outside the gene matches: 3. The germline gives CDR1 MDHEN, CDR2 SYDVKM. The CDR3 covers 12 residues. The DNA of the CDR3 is TGTGCCAGCACCGACAGGGCCACTGAAGCTTTCTTT. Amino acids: CASTDRATEAFF.

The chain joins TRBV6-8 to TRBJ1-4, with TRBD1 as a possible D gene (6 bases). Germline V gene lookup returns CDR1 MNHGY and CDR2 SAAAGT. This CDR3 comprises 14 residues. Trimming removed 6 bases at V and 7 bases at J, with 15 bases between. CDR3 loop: CASRGGGAGEKLFF. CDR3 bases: TGTGCCAGCAGAGGCGGGGGGGCAGGTGAAAAACTGTTTTTT.